The 18 T cell receptor beta chains in this list originate from one sample, sequenced in a study of blood T cell repertoires in COVID-19. Sequencing used immunoSEQ multiplex PCR; TCRdb keeps in-frame clones, though not all of them. The table shows 90,000 or so clones, with around 78% occurring only once. Sequencing used peripheral blood. These receptors were taken from a human donor in a cohort sampled during active COVID-19.

This clone turned up a few times. The V gene is TRBV19, the J gene TRBJ2-5, with 10 bases aligning to TRBD1. The CDR3 covers 15 residues. V trimming: 8 bases; J trimming: 1 base; junction bases outside the gene matches: 7. Per the germline V gene, CDR1 is LNHDA and CDR2 is SQIVND (reference sequence). CDR3 bases: TGTGCCAGTTCTATGGGACAGGGGCTCCAAGAGACCCAGTACTTC. It codes for CASSMGQGLQETQYF.

The chain combines TRBV25-1 with TRBJ1-2; a weak D match, TRBD1 (5 bases). The V gene lost 6 bases and the J gene lost 4 bases, with 12 bases spanning the gap. The CDR3 has 13 residues. Germline V lookup: CDR1 MGHDK, CDR2 SYGVNS. Written as DNA, the CDR3 is TGTGCCAGCAGCATGGGGGGTTCCTATGGCTACACCTTC. This translates into CASSMGGSYGYTF.

This clone was counted ten times or more. This sequence joins TRBV7-8 and TRBJ2-7; 9 nucleotides agree with TRBD2. Germline assignment: CDR1 SGHVS and CDR2 FQNEAQ. The trim removed 5 bases at V and 2 bases at J, leaving 10 bases unmatched. There are 16 residues in the CDR3. Here the CDR3 reads CASSVRASGITYEQYF. CDR3 coding DNA: TGTGCCAGCAGCGTAAGGGCTAGCGGGATCACCTACGAGCAGTACTTC.

The rearrangement uses TRBV24-1 and TRBJ2-2, with 11 bases that match TRBD1. Germline V gene lookup returns CDR1 KGHDR and CDR2 SFDVKD. This CDR3 spans 14 amino acids. Germline trimming cut 6 bases from V and 6 bases from J; bases unmatched to any gene: 2. Here the CDR3 reads CATSRTGGAGELFF. CDR3 bases: TGTGCCACCAGTAGGACAGGGGGCGCCGGGGAGCTGTTTTTT.

This chain uses TRBV28 with TRBJ2-7; 8 nucleotides align to TRBD1. This CDR3 is built from 15 residues. J gave up 0 bases and V 2 bases, and 3 bases lay outside the gene matches. In germline, CDR1 is MDHEN, CDR2 SYDVKM. The CDR3 is CASSLPGTGSYEQYF. The CDR3, as DNA: TGTGCCAGCAGTTTACCCGGGACAGGCTCCTACGAGCAGTACTTC.

The rearrangement joins TRBV24-1 to TRBJ2-5; 12 positions match TRBD2. V shed 9 bases, J shed 2 bases, and the junction held 15 bases outside the gene matches. The germline V gene encodes CDR1 KGHDR and CDR2 SFDVKD. The CDR3 is 18 amino acids. CDR3 nucleotides: TGTGCCACCGAGGGTGACGGACTAGCGGGGTACGGACAAGAGACCCAGTACTTC. Encoded protein: CATEGDGLAGYGQETQYF.

This chain uses TRBV18 with TRBJ2-3; 8 bases are a match to TRBD2. This CDR3 is 16 amino acids long. The germline V gene encodes CDR1 KGHSH and CDR2 LQKENI. The V and J ends lost 3 bases and 0 bases, in that order; junction bases with no gene match: 5. CDR3 nucleotide sequence: TGTGCCAGCTCACCCGAGCGGGGGACTAGCACAGATACGCAGTATTTT. It translates to CASSPERGTSTDTQYF.

Written as DNA, the CDR3 is TGTGCCACCAGCAGAGAAAACATGAACACTGAAGCTTTCTTT. It yields the protein CATSRENMNTEAFF. The chain is built from TRBV15 and TRBJ1-1; D remains ambiguous. Germline V CDR1 and CDR2: LNHNV, YYDKDF (reference sequence). V lost 0 bases and J 0 bases, leaving 5 bases between the germline ends. This CDR3 has 14 residues.

This clone was seen more than once but under ten times. The chain employs TRBV24-1 and TRBJ1-4, with 8 positions matching TRBD1. CDR1 KGHDR and CDR2 SFDVKD come from the germline V gene. The CDR3 is 15 amino acids. V lost 2 bases and J lost 7; bases outside the gene matches: 5. This CDR3 reads CATSDSSTGGEKLFF. The CDR3 DNA reads TGTGCCACCAGTGATTCGTCAACAGGGGGTGAAAAACTGTTTTTT.

The sample holds one count of this clone. The chain carries TRBV11-2 and TRBJ1-6; D unresolved. Trimming removed 5 bases from V and 6 bases from J, with 11 bases in between. The CDR3 loop spans 14 amino acids. Germline-derived CDR1 and CDR2 are SGHAT and FQNNGV. The CDR3 nucleotides are TGTGCCAGCAGCCCCACTTCGGGTAATTCACCCCTCCACTTT. The encoded protein is CASSPTSGNSPLHF.

The V and J genes are TRBV27 and TRBJ2-1, with D perhaps matching TRBD2 (6 bases). V lost 4 bases and J 8 bases, leaving 21 bases between the germline ends. Germline CDR1 and CDR2: MNHEY and SMNVEV (reference sequence). CDR3 size: 16 residues. The chain's CDR3 is CASSSHFGGLMDEQFF. Written as DNA, the CDR3 is TGTGCCAGCAGTTCCCACTTCGGGGGACTTATGGATGAGCAGTTCTTC.

V usage is TRBV5-1 and J usage is TRBJ2-2, with D unclear. V was shortened by 6 bases and J by 4 bases, with 16 bases between the two germline ends. From germline, CDR1 is SGHRS and CDR2 YFSETQ. This CDR3 is built from 15 residues. DNA for the CDR3: TGCGCCAGCACCCCGCGGTTCTCGGGCACCGGGGAGCTGTTTTTT. This codes for CASTPRFSGTGELFF.

This clone was seen a handful of times. V usage is TRBV7-8 and J usage is TRBJ1-4; D gene ambiguous. V lost 2 bases, J lost 0 bases, and 22 bases lay in between. The CDR3 runs 20 residues. CDR1 is SGHVS and CDR2 is FQNEAQ in the germline V gene. The chain's CDR3 is CASSLSSYRWRTTTNEKLFF. CDR3 sequence (DNA): TGTGCCAGCAGCTTATCGTCCTATCGTTGGAGGACGACAACTAATGAAAAACTGTTTTTT.

This sequence joins TRBV9 and TRBJ1-6; 8 bases fit TRBD1. The CDR3 spans 16 residues. Per the germline V gene, CDR1 is SGDLS and CDR2 is YYNGEE. The V segment lost 0 bases and the J segment 10 bases; nucleotides outside the gene matches: 9. CDR3 coding DNA: TGTGCCAGCAGCGTAGACCTTGGACAGGGCGGGTCACCCCTCCACTTT. Its translation: CASSVDLGQGGSPLHF.

The gene calls are TRBV6-4 and TRBJ2-2, with TRBD1 as a possible D gene (6 bases). Trimming stripped 8 bases from V and 7 bases from J, with 14 bases between. This CDR3 spans 13 amino acids. The germline V gene has CDR1 MRHNA and CDR2 SNTAGT. The CDR3 region is CASPRDTLGELFF. For the CDR3, the DNA is TGTGCCAGCCCCCGGGACACTCTCGGGGAGCTGTTTTTT.

CDR3 residues: CASSYPHARAGYEQYF. CDR3 nucleotides: TGTGCCAGCAGTTACCCGCACGCTCGGGCGGGCTACGAGCAGTACTTC. The chain couples TRBV6-5 to TRBJ2-7, with D maybe TRBD2 (5 bases). Trimming left V 2 bases short and J 3 bases short, with 17 bases between. CDR1 MNHEY and CDR2 SVGAGI come from the germline V gene. The CDR3 totals 16 residues.

V gene TRBV28 combines with J gene TRBJ1-4, with 8 positions matching TRBD1. Unmatched junction bases numbered 8, after V lost 6 bases and J lost 5 bases. Germline V gives CDR1 MDHEN, CDR2 SYDVKM. CDR3 length: 15 residues. The CDR3 bases are TGTGCCAGCAGAACCCATCGACAGGGGAATGAAAAACTGTTTTTT. Translated: CASRTHRQGNEKLFF.

J is TRBJ2-7 and V is TRBV5-1; TRBD1 matches 12 bases. The V gene's germline CDR1 is SGHRS and CDR2 YFSETQ. J gave up 3 bases and V 5 bases, and 9 bases lay outside the gene matches. The CDR3 length is 16 residues. CDR3 region: CASSFTGTGGRYEQYF. The DNA for the CDR3 is TGCGCCAGCAGTTTTACCGGGACAGGGGGCCGCTACGAGCAGTACTTC. Using reference TRBV5-1 and TRBJ2-7 for the parts outside the CDR3, the full variable domain is KAGVTQTPRYLIKTRGQQVTLSCSPISGHRSVSWYQQTPGQGLQFLFEYFSETQRNKGNFPGRFSGRQFSNSRSEMNVSTLELGDSALYLCASSFTGTGGRYEQYFGPGTRLTVT.